This T cell receptor beta chain was found in a study of cytotoxic CD8 clonotypes in ibrutinib-treated CLL. Assay used: immunoSEQ multiplex PCR; TCRdb lists only in-frame clones, some missing. This table has approximately 330,000 clones, just under 80% appearing once. Comment on this clone: Its matching antigen is unknown.

Study conclusions and caveats: Treatment left the uncommon public clonotypes either contracted or stable in frequency. Elevated clonality accompanied ibrutinib response, with a return toward baseline values at progression.

The ends were cut back, 3 bases at V and 0 bases at J, with 12 bases in the middle. The CDR3 extends over 14 amino acids. The germline V gene encodes CDR1 SQVTM and CDR2 ANQGSEA. This sequence was found in a human donor with chronic lymphocytic leukemia. The rearrangement links TRBV29-1 to TRBJ2-7, with D maybe TRBD2 (6 bases). This specimen was PBMCs, taken before ibrutinib treatment. The CDR3 bases are TGCAGCGTTGAGCATTTCGGGAGCTCCTACGAGCAGTACTTC. Translating it yields CSVEHFGSSYEQYF.